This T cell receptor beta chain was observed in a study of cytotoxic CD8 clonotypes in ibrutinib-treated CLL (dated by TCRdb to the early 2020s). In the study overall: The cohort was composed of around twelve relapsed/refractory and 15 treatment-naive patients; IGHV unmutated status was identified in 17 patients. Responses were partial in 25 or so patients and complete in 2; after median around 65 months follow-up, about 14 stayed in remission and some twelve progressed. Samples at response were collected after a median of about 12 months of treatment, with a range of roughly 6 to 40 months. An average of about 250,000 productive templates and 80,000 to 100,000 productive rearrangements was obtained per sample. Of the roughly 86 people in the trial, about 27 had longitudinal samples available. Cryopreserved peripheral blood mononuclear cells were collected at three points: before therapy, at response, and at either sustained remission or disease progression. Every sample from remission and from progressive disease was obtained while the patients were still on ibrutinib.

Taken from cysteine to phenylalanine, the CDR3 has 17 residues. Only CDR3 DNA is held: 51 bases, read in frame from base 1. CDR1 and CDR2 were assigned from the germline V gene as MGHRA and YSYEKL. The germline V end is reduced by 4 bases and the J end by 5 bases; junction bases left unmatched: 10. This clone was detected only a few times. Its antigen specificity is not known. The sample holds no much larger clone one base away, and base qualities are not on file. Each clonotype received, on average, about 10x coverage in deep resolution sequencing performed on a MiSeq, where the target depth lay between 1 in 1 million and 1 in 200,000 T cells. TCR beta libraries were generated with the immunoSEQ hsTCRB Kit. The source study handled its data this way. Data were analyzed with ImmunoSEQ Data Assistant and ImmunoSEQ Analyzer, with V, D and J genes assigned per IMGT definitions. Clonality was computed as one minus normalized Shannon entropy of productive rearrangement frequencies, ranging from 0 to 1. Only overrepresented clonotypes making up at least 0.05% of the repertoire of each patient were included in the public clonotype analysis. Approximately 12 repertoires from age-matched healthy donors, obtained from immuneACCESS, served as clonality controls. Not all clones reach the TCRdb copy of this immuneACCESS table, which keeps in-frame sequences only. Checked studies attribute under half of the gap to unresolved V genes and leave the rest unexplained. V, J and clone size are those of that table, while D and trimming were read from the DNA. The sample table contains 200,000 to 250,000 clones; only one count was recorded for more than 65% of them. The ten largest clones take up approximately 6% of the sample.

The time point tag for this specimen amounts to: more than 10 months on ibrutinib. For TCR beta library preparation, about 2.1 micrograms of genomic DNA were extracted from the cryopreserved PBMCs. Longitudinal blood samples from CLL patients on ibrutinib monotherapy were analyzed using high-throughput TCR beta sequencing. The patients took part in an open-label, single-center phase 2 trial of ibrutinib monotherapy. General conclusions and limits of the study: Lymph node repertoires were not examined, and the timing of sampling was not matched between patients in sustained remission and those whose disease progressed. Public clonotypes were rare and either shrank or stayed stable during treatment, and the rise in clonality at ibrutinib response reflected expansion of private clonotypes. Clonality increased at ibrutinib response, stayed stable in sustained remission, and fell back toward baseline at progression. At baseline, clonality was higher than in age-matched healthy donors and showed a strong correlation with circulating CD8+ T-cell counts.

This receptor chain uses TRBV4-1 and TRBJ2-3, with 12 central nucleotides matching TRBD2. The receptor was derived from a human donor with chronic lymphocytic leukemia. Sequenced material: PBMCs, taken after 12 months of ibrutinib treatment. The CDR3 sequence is CASSRHPSGGAEDTQYF. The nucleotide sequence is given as TGCGCCAGCAGCCGACATCCTAGCGGGGGGGCCGAAGATACGCAGTATTTT.